These 5 T cell receptor beta chains came from one sample sequenced in a study of OX40 agonist ivuxolimab in advanced cancers. The assay was immunoSEQ multiplex PCR, and TCRdb's table has in-frame clones only and misses some. The data show around 50,000 clones, 94% seen once. The source material was CD4+ or CD8+ T cells sorted from blood, sampled in a trial of the OX40 agonist ivuxolimab. The receptors come from an adult with an advanced solid tumor such as melanoma, head and neck, liver or kidney cancer.

The chain employs TRBV4-1 and TRBJ2-5; TRBD2 agrees at 7 bases. After removal of 0 bases from V and 2 bases from J, the junction contained 15 bases not matched to a gene. Germline V lookup: CDR1 MGHRA, CDR2 YSYEKL. The CDR3 totals 19 residues. CDR3 in DNA: TGCGCCAGCAGCCAAGAACGGCTAGCGGATCCTCGGGGTCAAGAGACCCAGTACTTC. Protein sequence: CASSQERLADPRGQETQYF.

This chain uses TRBV10-2 with TRBJ2-4, with D possibly being TRBD1 (6 bases). Germline lookup yields CDR1 WSHSY and CDR2 SAAADI. This CDR3 has 13 amino acids. With 4 bases removed from V and 7 bases from J, the gap between germline ends came to 11 bases. DNA of the CDR3: TGCGCCAGCAGTGGGGGACATGGGAACATTCAGTACTTC. This translates into CASSGGHGNIQYF.

The rearrangement joins TRBV4-2 to TRBJ1-1; D call uncertain. Germline V lookup: CDR1 LGHNA, CDR2 YNFKEQ. Trimming took 3 bases from V and 4 from J, leaving 15 bases between them. The CDR3 spans 15 residues. Here the CDR3 reads CASSQTFIGPTEAFF. DNA for the CDR3: TGTGCCAGCAGCCAGACCTTTATAGGGCCCACTGAAGCTTTCTTT.

The CDR3 coding sequence is TGTGCCAGCAGCCACCGGGACAGGGACTACGAGCAGTACTTC. This translates into CASSHRDRDYEQYF. The rearrangement links TRBV6-1 to TRBJ2-7; 9 bases fit TRBD1. V shed 6 bases and J 3 bases; nucleotides not matched to a gene: 6. Germline V gene data show CDR1 as MNHNS and CDR2 as SASEGT. The CDR3 is 14 residues long.

A few counts support this clone. This chain links TRBV7-8 with TRBJ1-1; D call uncertain. The CDR3 length is 12 residues. Trimming left V 5 bases short and J 2 bases short, with 6 bases between. Germline V gene lookup returns CDR1 SGHVS and CDR2 FQNEAQ. The CDR3 spells CASSHSNTEAFF. CDR3 DNA sequence: TGTGCCAGCAGCCATTCTAACACTGAAGCTTTCTTT. Using reference TRBV7-8 and TRBJ1-1 for the parts outside the CDR3, the full variable domain is GAGVSQSPRYKVAKRGQDVALRCDPISGHVSLFWYQQALGQGPEFLTYFQNEAQLDKSGLPSDRFFAERPEGSVSTLKIQRTQQEDSAVYLCASSHSNTEAFFGQGTRLTVV.